These 17 T cell receptor beta chains originate from one sample sequenced in a study of OX40 agonist ivuxolimab in advanced cancers. The protocol was immunoSEQ multiplex PCR, while the TCRdb copy is restricted to in-frame clones and leaves out a portion. Of more than 75,000 clones in the sample, around 87% were seen once. The input for sequencing was CD4+ or CD8+ T cells sorted from blood, taken in a trial of the OX40 agonist ivuxolimab. These receptors were obtained from an adult with an advanced solid tumor such as melanoma, head and neck, liver or kidney cancer.

This clone has a handful of counts. The genes are TRBV7-9 and TRBJ1-2; 7 nucleotides match TRBD1. CDR1 is SEHNR and CDR2 is FQNEAQ in the germline V gene (reference sequence). Trimming cost V 3 bases and J 0 bases; bases outside gene matches: 4. The CDR3 has 15 residues. CDR3: CASSLTGWANYGYTF. The CDR3 DNA sequence: TGTGCCAGCAGCTTGACAGGGTGGGCTAACTATGGCTACACCTTC.

This clone appeared many times. The chain has TRBV2 and TRBJ1-3, with D unresolved. V was shortened by 4 bases and J by 1 base, with 17 bases between the two germline ends. Germline values: CDR1 SNHLY, CDR2 FYNNEI. The CDR3 sequence is 17 residues long. The CDR3 DNA follows: TGTGCCAGCAGTGTGAGTCCCAGAACCGATTCTGGAAACACCATATATTTT. It specifies CASSVSPRTDSGNTIYF.

The chain has TRBV10-3 and TRBJ1-4; D gene ambiguous. In germline, CDR1 is ENHRY, CDR2 SYGVKD. V was cut by 2 bases and J by 7 bases, with 11 bases left in between. The CDR3 spans 14 residues. CDR3 sequence (DNA): TGTGCCATCAGTGAGCCGAGGAGCGGTGAAAAACTGTTTTTT. Encoded protein: CAISEPRSGEKLFF.

V is TRBV7-2 and J is TRBJ2-1, with D perhaps matching TRBD1 (5 bases). The germline CDR1 and CDR2 sequences are SGHTA and FQGNSA. The CDR3 is 15 amino acids. Trimming took 1 base from V and 6 from J, leaving 13 bases between them. This chain's CDR3 is CASSLDRTNVNEQFF. DNA for the CDR3: TGTGCCAGCAGCTTAGATCGGACAAATGTCAATGAGCAGTTCTTC.

V and J are TRBV29-1 and TRBJ2-7, with 16 bases fitting TRBD2. The germline V gene has CDR1 SQVTM and CDR2 ANQGSEA. There are 16 residues in the CDR3. V trimming: 6 bases; J trimming: 0 bases; junction bases outside the gene matches: 5. DNA of the CDR3: TGCAGCGTCGGGACTAGCGGGAGGGCCCGCTCCTACGAGCAGTACTTC. This translates into CSVGTSGRARSYEQYF.

This rearrangement joins TRBV30 to TRBJ1-2; D remains ambiguous. This CDR3 is 16 amino acids long. Trimming took off 7 bases at V and 5 bases at J, with 26 bases between the two ends. Germline assignment: CDR1 GTSNPN and CDR2 SVGIG (reference sequence). The CDR3 coding sequence is TGTGCCTCTCTTCGATTCCTCCACGGGAGAGGGTATGGCTACACCTTC. This encodes CASLRFLHGRGYGYTF.

This rearrangement joins TRBV30 to TRBJ1-2; D is possibly TRBD1 (5 bases). CDR1 is GTSNPN and CDR2 is SVGIG in the germline V gene (reference sequence). The CDR3 consists of 13 residues. V lost 1 base and J 7 bases, leaving 13 bases between the germline ends. This CDR3 is CAWSGMGVGGYTF. In DNA, the CDR3 is TGTGCCTGGAGTGGAATGGGGGTAGGTGGCTACACCTTC.

The chain combines TRBV18 with TRBJ2-1; a possible D gene is TRBD1 (6 bases). Trimming removed 4 bases from V and 10 bases from J, with 17 bases in between. Germline-derived CDR1 and CDR2 are KGHSH and LQKENI. The length of the CDR3 is 14 residues. Written as DNA, the CDR3 is TGTGCCAGCTCACGATCGCGGACAGAAGGAGAGCAGTTCTTC. Its protein product is CASSRSRTEGEQFF.

The J gene is TRBJ1-4, the V gene TRBV6-5, with D possibly being TRBD1 (6 bases). The V gene lost 0 bases and the J gene lost 5 bases, with 10 bases spanning the gap. This CDR3 is built from 15 residues. Germline V gene sequence: CDR1 MNHEY, CDR2 SVGAGI. The CDR3 region is CASSYSGQKNEKLFF. CDR3 coding DNA: TGTGCCAGCAGTTACTCTGGACAGAAAAATGAAAAACTGTTTTTT.

This chain connects TRBV20-1 to TRBJ2-5, with D possibly being TRBD1 or TRBD2 (6 bases each). Deletions cut 6 bases from V and 7 bases from J, with 12 bases between. Germline CDR1 DFQATT, CDR2 SNEGSKA (reference sequence). The CDR3 is 11 residues long. The CDR3 here is CSARLGGTQYF. CDR3 in DNA: TGCAGTGCAAGACTAGGGGGGACCCAGTACTTC.

The chain recombines TRBV4-1 with TRBJ2-7; possibly TRBD2 for D (6 bases). This CDR3 is 15 amino acids long. Deletions cut 1 base from V and 6 bases from J, with 16 bases between. From germline, CDR1 is MGHRA and CDR2 YSYEKL. CDR3 sequence: CASSQVPGRGIEQYF. CDR3 bases: TGCGCCAGCAGCCAAGTTCCCGGGAGAGGGATCGAGCAGTACTTC.

The chain combines TRBV5-1 with TRBJ2-3, with D perhaps matching TRBD1 (6 bases). V was clipped by 4 bases and J by 3 bases, with 21 bases between them. The CDR3 has 17 amino acids. Germline CDR1 reads SGHRS; CDR2 reads YFSETQ. DNA of the CDR3: TGCGCCAGCAGCCCCATCCCCGTACAGGGAGCGACAGATACGCAGTATTTT. This encodes CASSPIPVQGATDTQYF.

The rearrangement uses TRBV5-6 and TRBJ2-2, with 9 bases that match TRBD2. Unmatched junction bases numbered 7, after V lost 4 bases and J lost 6 bases. The CDR3 length is 15 residues. The V gene's germline CDR1 is SGHDT and CDR2 YYEEEE. CDR3 amino acids: CASSRLAGAPGELFF. In DNA, the CDR3 is TGTGCCAGCAGCAGATTAGCGGGGGCCCCCGGGGAGCTGTTTTTT.

The chain joins TRBV18 to TRBJ2-5; 8 bases agree with TRBD1. The junction had 7 bases not matched to a gene; V was cut back by 10 bases and J by 3 bases. The CDR3 consists of 13 residues. CDR1 is KGHSH, CDR2 LQKENI, per germline. The CDR3 sequence is CATTPDREETQYF. CDR3 coding DNA: TGTGCCACCACCCCGGACAGGGAAGAGACCCAGTACTTC.

V gene TRBV6-4 combines with J gene TRBJ2-2; TRBD2 aligns across 11 bases. J gave up 3 bases and V 6 bases, and 0 bases lay outside the gene matches. The CDR3 has 14 amino acids. Germline-derived CDR1 and CDR2 are MRHNA and SNTAGT. The CDR3 loop is CASRLAGDTGELFF. In nucleotides, the CDR3 is TGTGCCAGCAGACTAGCGGGGGACACCGGGGAGCTGTTTTTT.

The chain is built from TRBV4-1 and TRBJ2-2; TRBD2 matches at 9 bases. With 0 bases clipped from V and 7 bases from J, the junction kept 15 bases outside the gene matches. The germline V gene has CDR1 MGHRA and CDR2 YSYEKL. The CDR3 loop spans 19 amino acids. DNA for the CDR3: TGCGCCAGCAGCCAAGATAGATCTAGCGGGGCGTGGGGAGGCGGGGAGCTGTTTTTT. Translation gives CASSQDRSSGAWGGGELFF.

This clone was recorded a few times. J is TRBJ1-2 and V is TRBV6-5; 10 bases map to TRBD1. The germline CDR1 and CDR2 sequences are MNHEY and SVGAGI. V trimming: 7 bases; J trimming: 6 bases; junction bases outside the gene matches: 2. The CDR3 is 12 residues long. CDR3 amino acids: CASTGTGDGYTF. DNA for the CDR3: TGTGCCAGCACAGGGACAGGGGATGGCTACACCTTC.